This T cell receptor (beta chain) appears in the sequencing data of a study of T cell responses to AZD1222 COVID-19 vaccine. Study-level findings and limits: Two AZD1222 doses significantly raised spike-specific TCR breadth and depth over controls.

Germline trimming cut 2 bases from V and 1 base from J; bases unmatched to any gene: 5. The CDR3 is 14 residues long. The germline CDR1 and CDR2 sequences are GTSNPN and SVGIG (reference sequence). Clones were read by immunoSEQ multiplex PCR, and TCRdb kept only the in-frame ones, dropping some. The data show 86,000 or so clones, around nine tenths seen once. This clone was observed once. Antigen specificity is unknown. The V gene is TRBV30, the J gene TRBJ2-7; 7 nucleotides agree with TRBD2. Here the sequenced sample was peripheral blood, taken on day 0 of MenACWY control vaccination. The sequence came from an adult in good health. Here the CDR3 DNA reads TGTGCCTGGAGTTCTGGGGGAGGGTCCTACGAGCAGTACTTC. Translation: CAWSSGGGSYEQYF.